This T cell receptor (beta chain) is from a study of regulatory T cells in long-lasting Graves disease. General study results and limits: Persistent Graves' patients showed less TCR diversity than newly diagnosed patients showed.

This clonotype has a count of ten or more. The antigen is undetermined. This CDR3 is built from 15 residues. The germline V gene encodes CDR1 MNHNS and CDR2 SASEGT. Trimming removed 6 bases from V and 7 bases from J; junction bases left unmatched: 9. CDR3-region Arm-PCR and iRepertoire HTBI primers produced the TCR beta libraries. TCRdb processed the multiplex PCR reads anew with MiXCR; each CDR3 protein has one entry. The sample shows a few hundred thousand distinct CDR3 sequences, over 15% of them seen only once. The time point denotes: newly diagnosed GD, antithyroid drugs for less than 3 months. Isolated PBMC RNA provided the starting material for the TCR library. The same data also went into a second study, on T cells in Graves' hyperthyroidism and ophthalmopathy. Turning to that study: With a duration under 2 months, the hyperthyroidism was newly diagnosed in patients aged 18 to 65. Ophthalmopathy was separated from stable hyperthyroidism by a 13 V-J model.

This receptor was identified in a man between 40 and 49 years old with Graves disease. V gene TRBV6-1 combines with J gene TRBJ2-2; TRBD1 matches 9 bases. The sequenced sample was peripheral blood mononuclear cells (PBMCs), obtained at new diagnosis, from a patient treated with antithyroid drugs. CDR3 amino acids: CASRPSRDRDGELFF. The CDR3 DNA sequence: TGTGCCAGCAGACCTTCCCGGGACAGGGACGGGGAGCTGTTTTTT.